The 20 T cell receptor beta chains reported below all come from one sample, sequenced in a study of Graves' ophthalmopathy and Graves' hyperthyroidism. Amplification of the TCR beta CDR3 regions used RNA transcripts (as template). HTBI-primed first-round RT-PCR preceded second-round multiplex PCR. MiXCR, applied by TCRdb to the multiplex PCR reads, yields one record per CDR3 protein. The sample consists of some 350,000 distinct CDR3 sequences, approximately 18% of them appearing once. Sequencing used peripheral blood. The origin of the receptors is an adult woman with stable Graves' hyperthyroidism.

This clonotype was counted at least ten times. As DNA, the CDR3 is TGTGCCAGCAGTCCCTGGGGGTCTAATGAAGCTTTCTTT. This sequence encodes CASSPWGSNEAFF. The V call is TRBV28, the J call TRBJ1-1; TRBD1 might be the D (5 bases). Looked up from germline, CDR1 is MDHEN and CDR2 is SYDVKM. Trimming stripped 5 bases from V and 7 bases from J, with 14 bases between. The CDR3 is 13 amino acids.

This clonotype was found many times. The gene calls are TRBV24-1 and TRBJ2-7; D call uncertain. Trimming took 1 base from V and 4 from J, leaving 1 base between them. The germline gives CDR1 KGHDR, CDR2 SFDVKD. The CDR3 length is 11 residues. CDR3 DNA sequence: TGTGCCACCAGTGATTTTTACGAGCAGTACTTC. Residues: CATSDFYEQYF.

The V and J genes are TRBV9 and TRBJ2-1, with D perhaps matching TRBD2 (5 bases). The germline V and J ends were trimmed by 0 bases and 2 bases, with 9 bases remaining between them. In germline, CDR1 is SGDLS, CDR2 YYNGEE. This CDR3 has 15 residues. CDR3 sequence (DNA): TGTGCCAGCAGCGTAGGTAGCGTCGCCTACAATGAGCAGTTCTTC. Translated: CASSVGSVAYNEQFF.

This clonotype was recorded many times. J is TRBJ2-7 and V is TRBV29-1; D unclear. The V end lost 7 bases, the J end lost 1 base, and 11 bases lay between the germline ends. Germline V gene data show CDR1 as SQVTM and CDR2 as ANQGSEA. The CDR3 contains 12 residues. CDR3 bases: TGCAGCGCCGAGGACGGGTCCTACGAGCAGTACTTC. It specifies CSAEDGSYEQYF.

This clonotype appeared many times. V usage is TRBV2 and J usage is TRBJ2-7, with D perhaps matching TRBD1 or TRBD2 (5 bases each). Germline values: CDR1 SNHLY, CDR2 FYNNEI. Between the trimmed V and J ends, which lost 7 bases and 4 bases, there was a span of 17 bases. The CDR3 has 14 residues. The CDR3 is CASIWGKKRYEQYF. The CDR3 DNA sequence: TGTGCCAGCATTTGGGGGAAAAAACGGTACGAGCAGTACTTC.

This clonotype was seen many times. V gene TRBV9 combines with J gene TRBJ2-2; D unresolved. CDR3 size: 12 residues. V was cut by 4 bases and J by 4 bases, with 5 bases left in between. Germline V lookup: CDR1 SGDLS, CDR2 YYNGEE. The CDR3 here is CASSRITGELFF. The CDR3 coding sequence is TGTGCCAGCAGCCGTATCACCGGGGAGCTGTTTTTT.

This clonotype was counted a few times. V and J are TRBV3-1 and TRBJ2-7; 7 bases line up with TRBD2. The CDR3 spans 16 residues. Germline values: CDR1 LGHDT, CDR2 YNNKEL (reference sequence). The trim removed 1 base at V and 2 bases at J, leaving 8 bases unmatched. CDR3 coding DNA: TGTGCCAGCAGCCAAGGGCCTAGCGGTCTAACCTACGAGCAGTACTTC. Protein product: CASSQGPSGLTYEQYF.

This clonotype was seen ten or more times. V is TRBV28 and J is TRBJ2-5; possible D gene TRBD1, 6 bases. The germline gives CDR1 MDHEN, CDR2 SYDVKM. CDR3 size: 13 residues. Trimming shortened V by 6 bases and J by 4 bases, and 12 bases separated the two germline ends. The CDR3 coding sequence is TGTGCCAGCAGACTAGGGGGTAGAGAGACCCAGTACTTC. Translating it yields CASRLGGRETQYF. The whole variable domain, remainder taken from reference TRBV28 and TRBJ2-5, is DVKVTQSSRYLVKRTGEKVFLECVQDMDHENMFWYRQDPGLGLRLIYFSYDVKMKEKGDIPEGYSVSREKKERFSLILESASTNQTSMYLCASRLGGRETQYFGPGTRLLVL.

This clonotype was detected ten times or more. At one of its ends the junction is not consistent with the germline gene, which may arise from a read error. The rearrangement joins TRBV6-2 or TRBV6-3 to TRBJ2-4; 7 bases map to TRBD2. Germline V gene sequence: CDR1 MNHEY, CDR2 SVGEGT. This CDR3 comprises 14 residues. The CDR3 DNA reads as TGTGCCAGCAGTCCCCGGGCGGGAGTAAACATTAAGTACTTC. Its protein is CASSPRAGVNIKYF.

The chain uses TRBV7-9 and TRBJ2-7, with D perhaps matching TRBD1 (5 bases). Germline V gives CDR1 SEHNR, CDR2 FQNEAQ (reference sequence). The ends were cut back, 2 bases at V and 5 bases at J, with 13 bases in the middle. CDR3 length equals 14 residues. The CDR3 nucleotides read TGTGCCAGCAGCTTACCCCAGGGTGACAACGAGCAGTACTTC. Its translation: CASSLPQGDNEQYF.

This clonotype has at least ten counts. V is TRBV6-5 and J is TRBJ1-1; D might be TRBD1 (5 bases). The length of the CDR3 is 13 residues. Germline CDR1 reads MNHEY; CDR2 reads SVGAGI. Trimming cost V 4 bases and J 8 bases, with 14 bases left between them. DNA of the CDR3: TGTGCCAGCAGTTCAGAGAGGGGAACCGAAGCTTTCTTT. Residues: CASSSERGTEAFF.

This clonotype was recorded many times. The chain has TRBV6-1 and TRBJ1-3; D is possibly TRBD1 (5 bases). The CDR3 consists of 16 residues. Between the trimmed V and J ends, which lost 6 bases and 0 bases, there was a span of 15 bases. Germline V CDR1 and CDR2: MNHNS, SASEGT. CDR3: CASRNPGRRSGNTIYF. The CDR3 region has the DNA TGTGCCAGCAGAAACCCGGGACGTCGCTCTGGAAACACCATATATTTT.

The chain recombines TRBV6-2 or TRBV6-3 with TRBJ1-5; the match to TRBD1 covers 7 bases. Germline V gene sequence: CDR1 MNHEY, CDR2 SVGEGT. The CDR3 is 17 amino acids. V lost 6 bases and J lost 4; bases outside the gene matches: 15. The CDR3 reads CASRILPGDRANQPQHF. The CDR3 coding sequence is TGTGCCAGCAGAATTCTACCCGGTGACAGGGCTAATCAGCCCCAGCATTTT.

This clonotype showed up many times. The chain has TRBV12-3 or TRBV12-4 and TRBJ2-5; TRBD1 is a possible D gene (5 bases). The CDR3 sequence is 17 residues long. V was cut by 6 bases and J by 1 base, with 21 bases left in between. The CDR3 loop is CASSLVPVTASQETQYF. The CDR3 region has the DNA TGTGCCAGCAGCTTGGTCCCGGTGACAGCCAGCCAAGAGACCCAGTACTTC.

The table lists this clonotype with many counts. This chain uses TRBV19 with TRBJ1-2; D remains unclear. Germline loops: CDR1 LNHDA, CDR2 SQIVND (reference sequence). The CDR3 totals 14 residues. Trimming took 5 bases from V and 4 from J, leaving 14 bases between them. The CDR3 region is CASSGTGLGYGYTF. CDR3 coding DNA: TGTGCCAGTAGTGGAACCGGACTAGGCTATGGCTACACCTTC.

This clonotype was detected ten times or more. The chain combines TRBV20-1 with TRBJ1-2, with D possibly TRBD1 on 5 matching bases. Germline CDR1 reads DFQATT; CDR2 reads SNEGSKA (reference sequence). The CDR3 loop spans 17 amino acids. CDR3 protein: CRARLRDDQGGNYGYTF. CDR3 nucleotide sequence: TGCAGGGCCCGGCTCCGGGACGACCAAGGTGGGAACTATGGCTACACCTTC.

This clonotype has more than one count but fewer than ten. At one end, the junction sequence differs from germline, possibly due to a read error. The chain recombines TRBV6-1 with TRBJ2-2; 15 nucleotides agree with TRBD2. This CDR3 is built from 19 residues. Germline lookup yields CDR1 MNHNS and CDR2 SASEGT. CDR3 protein: CASSEEGLAGGQNTGELFF. The CDR3 DNA reads TGTGCCAGCAGCGAAGAGGGACTAGCGGGAGGCCAGAACACCGGGGAGCTGTTTTTT.

This clonotype was picked up many times. The chain carries TRBV6-5 and TRBJ2-7; D gene ambiguous. V was clipped by 6 bases and J by 4 bases, with 13 bases between them. Germline CDR1 and CDR2: MNHEY and SVGAGI. CDR3 size: 13 residues. This chain's CDR3 is CASSYEKYYEQYF. The CDR3 bases are TGTGCCAGCAGCTATGAGAAATATTACGAGCAGTACTTC.

On this clonotype itself: One end of the junction is discordant with germline, which a read error may explain. The CDR3 nucleotides are TGTGCCAGCAGCAGACTCGACACCGGGGATCTGTTTTTT. It encodes CASSRLDTGDLFF. The chain employs TRBV6-1 and TRBJ2-2; maybe TRBD2 (5 bases). The CDR3 has 13 amino acids. Germline values: CDR1 MNHNS, CDR2 SASEGT.

Ten or more counts support this clonotype. The rearrangement uses TRBV20-1 and TRBJ2-7; no definite D call. The CDR3 has 15 amino acids. Trimming pared 0 bases from V and 2 bases from J, leaving 14 bases between. Germline V lookup: CDR1 DFQATT, CDR2 SNEGSKA (reference sequence). The CDR3 bases are TGCAGTGCTAGAGATTCACAGCGAGTAGCCTACGAGCAGTACTTC. This sequence encodes CSARDSQRVAYEQYF.